This paragraph covers one T cell receptor (beta chain) sequence. Symptom resolution, clearance, or two negative PCRs marked donors in Cohort 3 as recovered. The data derive from a study of blood T cell repertoires in COVID-19. Study information: COVID-19 samples from acute and convalescent phases originated in the United States, Italy and Spain.

Authors' analysis steps: Estimated nucleated cell counts came from reference gene primer amplification. Assay used: immunoSEQ multiplex PCR; TCRdb lists only in-frame clones, some missing. The DNA was the basis for D and trimming; V, J and clone size are from that table. The sample lists hundreds of thousands of clones, 88% occurring once. The sample consisted of PBMCs or T cells enriched from blood (not recorded which). The sequence came from a woman in her 50s who had recovered from COVID-19.

In DNA form, the CDR3 reads TGTGCCAGCAGTTACAAAGAGACTAGCGGGAAGCAGTTCTTC. It is translated as CASSYKETSGKQFF. The V gene is TRBV6-6, the J gene TRBJ2-1, with 11 bases that match TRBD2. Germline-derived CDR1 and CDR2 are MNHNY and SVGAGI (reference sequence). This CDR3 spans 14 amino acids. V shed 2 bases and J 11 bases; nucleotides not matched to a gene: 5.